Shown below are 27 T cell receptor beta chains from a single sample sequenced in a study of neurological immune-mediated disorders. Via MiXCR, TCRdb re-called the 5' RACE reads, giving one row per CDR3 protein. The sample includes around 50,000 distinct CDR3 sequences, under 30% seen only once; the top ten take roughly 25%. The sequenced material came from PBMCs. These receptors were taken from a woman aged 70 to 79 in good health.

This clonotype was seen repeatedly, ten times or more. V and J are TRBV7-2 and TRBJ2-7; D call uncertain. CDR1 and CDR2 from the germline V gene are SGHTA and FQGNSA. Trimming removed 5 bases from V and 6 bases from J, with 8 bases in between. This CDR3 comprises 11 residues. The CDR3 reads CASSPAVEQYF. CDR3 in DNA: TGTGCCAGCAGCCCAGCCGTCGAGCAGTACTTC.

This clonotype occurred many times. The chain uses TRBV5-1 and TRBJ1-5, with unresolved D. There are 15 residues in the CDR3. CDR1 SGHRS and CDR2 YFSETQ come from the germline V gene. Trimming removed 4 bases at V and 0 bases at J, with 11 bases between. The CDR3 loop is CASSLDGLSNQPQHF. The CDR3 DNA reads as TGCGCCAGCAGCCTGGACGGCCTTAGCAATCAGCCCCAGCATTTT. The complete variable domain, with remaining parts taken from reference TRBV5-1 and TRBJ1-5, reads KAGVTQTPRYLIKTRGQQVTLSCSPISGHRSVSWYQQTPGQGLQFLFEYFSETQRNKGNFPGRFSGRQFSNSRSEMNVSTLELGDSALYLCASSLDGLSNQPQHFGDGTRLSIL.

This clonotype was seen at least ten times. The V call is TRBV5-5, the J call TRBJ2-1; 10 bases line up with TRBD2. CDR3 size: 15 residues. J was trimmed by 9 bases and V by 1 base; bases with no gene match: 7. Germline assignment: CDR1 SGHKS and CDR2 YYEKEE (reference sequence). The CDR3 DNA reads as TGTGCCAGCAGCTTGACGCTAGCGGGAGTTTTTGAGCAGTTCTTC. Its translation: CASSLTLAGVFEQFF.

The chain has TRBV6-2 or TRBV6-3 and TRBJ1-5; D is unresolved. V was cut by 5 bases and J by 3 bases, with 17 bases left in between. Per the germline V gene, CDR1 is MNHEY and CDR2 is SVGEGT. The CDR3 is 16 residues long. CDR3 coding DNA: TGTGCCAGCAGTCCTTATGAGGCAGGCCTCAATCAGCCCCAGCATTTT. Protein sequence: CASSPYEAGLNQPQHF.

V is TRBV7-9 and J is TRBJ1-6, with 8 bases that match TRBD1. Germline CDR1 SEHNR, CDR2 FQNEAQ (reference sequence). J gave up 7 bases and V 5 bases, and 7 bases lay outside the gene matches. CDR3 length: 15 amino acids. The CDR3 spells CASSRGQGLNSPLHF. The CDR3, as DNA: TGTGCCAGCAGCCGTGGACAGGGTTTAAATTCACCCCTCCACTTT.

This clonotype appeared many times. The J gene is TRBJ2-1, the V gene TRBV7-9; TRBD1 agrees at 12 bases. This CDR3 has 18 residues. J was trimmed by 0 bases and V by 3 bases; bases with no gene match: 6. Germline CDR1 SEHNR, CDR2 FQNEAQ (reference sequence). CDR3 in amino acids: CASSLGQGAIISYNEQFF. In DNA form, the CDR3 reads TGTGCCAGCAGCTTGGGACAGGGGGCTATCATCTCCTACAATGAGCAGTTCTTC.

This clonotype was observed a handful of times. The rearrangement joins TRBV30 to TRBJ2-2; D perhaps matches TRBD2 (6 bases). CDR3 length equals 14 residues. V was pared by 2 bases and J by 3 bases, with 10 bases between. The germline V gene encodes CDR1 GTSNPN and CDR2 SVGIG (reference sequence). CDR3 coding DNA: TGTGCCTGGAGTCGACTAGGGGACACCGGGGAGCTGTTTTTT. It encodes CAWSRLGDTGELFF.

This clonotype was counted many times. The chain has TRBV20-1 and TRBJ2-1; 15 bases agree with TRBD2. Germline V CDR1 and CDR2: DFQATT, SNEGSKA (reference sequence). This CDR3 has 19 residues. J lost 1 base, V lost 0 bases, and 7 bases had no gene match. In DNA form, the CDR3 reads TGCAGTGCTAGAGATCTGACGGGACTAGCGGGAGGATCCTACAATGAGCAGTTCTTC. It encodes CSARDLTGLAGGSYNEQFF.

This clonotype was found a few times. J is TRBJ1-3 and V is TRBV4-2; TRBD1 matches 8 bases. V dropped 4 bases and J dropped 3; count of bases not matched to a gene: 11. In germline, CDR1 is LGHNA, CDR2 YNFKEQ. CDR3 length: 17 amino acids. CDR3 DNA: TGTGCCAGCAGCCGCGACACAGGGGGATCTGGTGGAAACACCATATATTTT. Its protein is CASSRDTGGSGGNTIYF.

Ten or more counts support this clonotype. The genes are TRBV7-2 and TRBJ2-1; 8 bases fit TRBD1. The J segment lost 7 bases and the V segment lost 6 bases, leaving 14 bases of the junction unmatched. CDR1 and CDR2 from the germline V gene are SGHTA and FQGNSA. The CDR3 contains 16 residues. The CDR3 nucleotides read TGTGCCAGCAGTTACCAGACCGGGACAGGTGGAAATGAGCAGTTCTTC. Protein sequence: CASSYQTGTGGNEQFF.

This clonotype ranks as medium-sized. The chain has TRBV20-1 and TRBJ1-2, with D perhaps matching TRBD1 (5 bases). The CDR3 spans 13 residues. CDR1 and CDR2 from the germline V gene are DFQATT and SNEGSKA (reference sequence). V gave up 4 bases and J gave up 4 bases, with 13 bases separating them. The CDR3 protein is CSAIQGKFYGYTF. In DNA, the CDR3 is TGCAGTGCTATCCAGGGAAAATTCTATGGCTACACCTTC.

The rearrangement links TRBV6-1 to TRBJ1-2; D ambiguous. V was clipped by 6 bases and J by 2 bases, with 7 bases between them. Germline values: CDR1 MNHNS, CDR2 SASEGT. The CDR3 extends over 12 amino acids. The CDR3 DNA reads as TGTGCCAGCAGGGAGGTCAACTATGGCTACACCTTC. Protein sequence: CASREVNYGYTF.

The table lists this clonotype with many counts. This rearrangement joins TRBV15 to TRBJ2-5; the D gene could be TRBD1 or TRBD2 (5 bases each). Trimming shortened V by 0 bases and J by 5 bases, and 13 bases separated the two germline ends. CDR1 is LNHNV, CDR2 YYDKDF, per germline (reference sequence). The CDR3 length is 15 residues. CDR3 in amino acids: CATSRDEGYRETQYF. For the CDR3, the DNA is TGTGCCACCAGCAGAGATGAGGGGTACCGGGAGACCCAGTACTTC.

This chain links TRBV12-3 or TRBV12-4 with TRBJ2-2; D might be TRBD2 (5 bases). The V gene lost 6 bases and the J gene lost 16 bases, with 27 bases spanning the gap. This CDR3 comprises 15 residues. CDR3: CASSLSLDGGESPFF. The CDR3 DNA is TGTGCCAGCAGCCTATCCCTGGACGGAGGAGAGTCCCCGTTTTTT.

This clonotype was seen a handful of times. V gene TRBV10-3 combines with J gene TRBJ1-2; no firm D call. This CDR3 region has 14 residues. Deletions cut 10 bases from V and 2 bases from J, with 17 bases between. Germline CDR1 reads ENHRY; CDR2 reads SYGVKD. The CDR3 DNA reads TGTGCCACCGCCTGGCCTACCTCAAACTATGGCTACACCTTC. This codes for CATAWPTSNYGYTF.

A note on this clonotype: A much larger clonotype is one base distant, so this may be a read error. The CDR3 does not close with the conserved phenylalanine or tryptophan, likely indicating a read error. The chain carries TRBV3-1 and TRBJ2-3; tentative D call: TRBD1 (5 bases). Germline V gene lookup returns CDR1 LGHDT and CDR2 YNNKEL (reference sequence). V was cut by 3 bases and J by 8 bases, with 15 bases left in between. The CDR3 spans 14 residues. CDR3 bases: TGTGCCAGCAGCCAGAATACAGGTTCGGTTACGCAGTATCTT. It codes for CASSQNTGSVTQYL.

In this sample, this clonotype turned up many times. The CDR3 loop is CASSFSAGGHEQFF. CDR3 nucleotides: TGTGCCAGCAGTTTTAGTGCTGGGGGGCATGAGCAGTTCTTC. The gene calls are TRBV12-3 or TRBV12-4 and TRBJ2-1, with D perhaps assigned TRBD1 or TRBD2 (6 bases each). This CDR3 has 14 residues. With 3 bases removed from V and 8 bases from J, the gap between germline ends came to 14 bases.

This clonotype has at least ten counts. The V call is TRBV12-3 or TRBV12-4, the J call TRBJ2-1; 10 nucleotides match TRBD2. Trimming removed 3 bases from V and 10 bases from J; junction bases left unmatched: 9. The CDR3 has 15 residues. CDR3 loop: CASSLGGLAGVEQFF. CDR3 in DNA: TGTGCCAGCAGTTTGGGTGGTCTAGCGGGAGTAGAGCAGTTCTTC.

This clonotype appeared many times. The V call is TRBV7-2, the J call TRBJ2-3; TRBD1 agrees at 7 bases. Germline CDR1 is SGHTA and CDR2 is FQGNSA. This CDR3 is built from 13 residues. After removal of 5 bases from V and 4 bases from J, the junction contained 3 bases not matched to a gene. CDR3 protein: CASSHDRADTQYF. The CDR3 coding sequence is TGTGCCAGCAGCCATGACAGGGCAGATACGCAGTATTTT.

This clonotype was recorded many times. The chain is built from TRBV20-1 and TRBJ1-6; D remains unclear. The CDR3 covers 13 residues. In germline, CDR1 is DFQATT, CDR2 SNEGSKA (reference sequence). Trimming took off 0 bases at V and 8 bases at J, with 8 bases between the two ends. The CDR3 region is CSARESPHSPLHF. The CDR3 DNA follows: TGCAGTGCTAGAGAGTCCCCCCATTCACCCCTCCACTTT.

The CDR3 loop reads CASSLLGTGSREQFF. CDR3 bases: TGTGCCAGCAGTTTACTGGGGACAGGGAGCCGCGAGCAGTTCTTC. This chain uses TRBV12-3 or TRBV12-4 with TRBJ2-1; 9 nucleotides agree with TRBD1. This CDR3 is 15 amino acids long. V dropped 2 bases and J dropped 10; count of bases not matched to a gene: 9.

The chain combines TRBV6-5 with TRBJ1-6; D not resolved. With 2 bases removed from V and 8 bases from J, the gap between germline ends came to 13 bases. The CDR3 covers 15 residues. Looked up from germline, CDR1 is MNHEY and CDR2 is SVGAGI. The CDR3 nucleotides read TGTGCCAGCAGTTACGACGGGCAATATGATTCACCCCTCCACTTT. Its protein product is CASSYDGQYDSPLHF.

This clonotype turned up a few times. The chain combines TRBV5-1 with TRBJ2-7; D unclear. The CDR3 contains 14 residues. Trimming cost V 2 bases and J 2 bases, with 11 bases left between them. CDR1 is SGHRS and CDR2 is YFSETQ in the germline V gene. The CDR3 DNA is TGCGCCAGCAGCTTCGGCAGCCGGACCTACGAGCAGTACTTC. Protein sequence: CASSFGSRTYEQYF.

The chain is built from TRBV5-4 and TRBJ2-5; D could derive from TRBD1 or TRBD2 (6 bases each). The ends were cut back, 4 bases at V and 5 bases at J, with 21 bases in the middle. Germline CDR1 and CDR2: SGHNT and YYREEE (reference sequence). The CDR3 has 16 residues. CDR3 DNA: TGTGCCAGCAGCCTCCCCGCCGGAGGGGGAGGCGAGACCCAGTACTTC. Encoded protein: CASSLPAGGGGETQYF.

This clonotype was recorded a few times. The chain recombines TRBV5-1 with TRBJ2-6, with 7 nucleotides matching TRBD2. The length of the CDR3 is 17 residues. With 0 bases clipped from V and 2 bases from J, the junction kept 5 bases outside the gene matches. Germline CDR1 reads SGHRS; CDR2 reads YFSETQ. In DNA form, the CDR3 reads TGCGCCAGCAGCTTGGTGCTTCGGGGGGCTGGGGCCAACGTCCTGACTTTC. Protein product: CASSLVLRGAGANVLTF. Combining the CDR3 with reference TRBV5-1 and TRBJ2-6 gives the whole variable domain KAGVTQTPRYLIKTRGQQVTLSCSPISGHRSVSWYQQTPGQGLQFLFEYFSETQRNKGNFPGRFSGRQFSNSRSEMNVSTLELGDSALYLCASSLVLRGAGANVLTFGAGSRLTVL.

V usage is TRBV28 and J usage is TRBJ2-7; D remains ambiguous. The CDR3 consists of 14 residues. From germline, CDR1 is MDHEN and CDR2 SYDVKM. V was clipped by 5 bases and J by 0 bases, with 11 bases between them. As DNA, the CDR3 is TGTGCCAGCAGTGTCCGACTGGCCTCCTACGAGCAGTACTTC. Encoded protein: CASSVRLASYEQYF.

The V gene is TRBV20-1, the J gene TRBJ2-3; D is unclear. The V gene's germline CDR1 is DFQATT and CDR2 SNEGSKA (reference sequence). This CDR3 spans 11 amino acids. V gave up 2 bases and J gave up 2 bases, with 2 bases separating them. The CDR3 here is CSARITDTQYF. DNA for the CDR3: TGCAGTGCTAGAATCACAGATACGCAGTATTTT.